Below, one T cell receptor (beta chain) is given with its context. This sample stems from a study of cytomegalovirus exposure and HLA in healthy donors. This CDR3 region has 19 residues. Germline lookup yields CDR1 WNHNN and CDR2 SYGVQD (reference sequence). V lost 4 bases to trimming and J lost 5 bases; unmatched junction nucleotides: 15. In the PCR, 60 Vbeta and 13 Jbeta primers were used. The method was immunoSEQ multiplex PCR; TCRdb's version includes in-frame clones alone and lacks a portion of them. The sample has approximately 150,000 clones; roughly 80% are singletons. Sequencing was carried out using PBMCs. This chain uses TRBV10-1 with TRBJ1-4, with 11 bases matching TRBD1. This sequence was found in a woman aged 30 to 39 in good health and CMV-seropositive. CDR3 residues: CASSVQERDRGKRNEKLFF. In nucleotides, the CDR3 is TGCGCCAGCAGTGTCCAAGAGCGGGACAGGGGGAAGCGGAATGAAAAACTGTTTTTT.